The T cell receptor beta chain under discussion was sequenced for a study of tumor and adjacent non-tumor tissue in lung cancer. As for the study in general: Patients were aged roughly 30 to 76, nine to eleven men and about five women, stage I to III.

A modified ARM-PCR protocol with three rounds of nested PCR amplified TCRbeta. TCRdb fed the multiplex PCR reads into MiXCR, producing one record per CDR3 protein. Of about 68,000 distinct CDR3 sequences in the sample, 55% to 70% were seen once. Study results and caveats: Compared with tumor, normal lung showed significantly lower TCR diversity.

CDR1 is SEHNR, CDR2 FQNEAQ, per germline (reference sequence). Trimming cost V 6 bases and J 14 bases, with 25 bases left between them. This CDR3 is 15 amino acids long. This sample's RNA came from whole unsorted tissue. This clonotype was detected only once. Antigen specificity is unknown. The chain links TRBV7-9 to TRBJ1-4; maybe TRBD1 (5 bases). This sequence originates from a man aged 45 to 65 with non-small cell lung cancer. The sample consisted of lung tumor tissue. In nucleotides, the CDR3 is TGTGCCAGCAGTTTGGACTTGAGGGCCGGGACGACGCTGTTTTTT. Protein sequence: CASSLDLRAGTTLFF.